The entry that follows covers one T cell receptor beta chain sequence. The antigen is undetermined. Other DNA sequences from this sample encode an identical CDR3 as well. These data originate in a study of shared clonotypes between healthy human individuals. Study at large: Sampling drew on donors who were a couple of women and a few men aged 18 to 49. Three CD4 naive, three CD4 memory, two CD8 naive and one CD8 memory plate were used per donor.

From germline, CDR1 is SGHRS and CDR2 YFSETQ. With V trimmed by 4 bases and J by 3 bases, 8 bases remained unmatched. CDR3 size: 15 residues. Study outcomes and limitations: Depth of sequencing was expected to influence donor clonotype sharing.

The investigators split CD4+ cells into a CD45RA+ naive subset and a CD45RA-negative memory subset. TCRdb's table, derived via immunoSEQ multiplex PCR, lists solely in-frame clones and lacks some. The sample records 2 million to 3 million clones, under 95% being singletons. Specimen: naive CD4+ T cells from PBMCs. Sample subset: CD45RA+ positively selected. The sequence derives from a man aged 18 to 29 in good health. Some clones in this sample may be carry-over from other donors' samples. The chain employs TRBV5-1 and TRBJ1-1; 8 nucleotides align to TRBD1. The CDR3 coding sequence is TGCGCCAGCAGCGGATGGACAGGGACTGACACTGAAGCTTTCTTT. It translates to CASSGWTGTDTEAFF.